This TCR beta chain derives from a study of shared clonotypes between healthy human individuals. CDR1 and CDR2 from the germline V gene are SGHRS and YFSETQ. The CDR3 is made up of 15 amino acids. Trimming took 4 bases from V and 3 from J, leaving 16 bases between them. A deep-level run was used for the assay. For each subset, genomic DNA was distributed in equal portions over several immunoSEQ plates. Amplification in unsorted PBMC replicate PCRs started from approximately 300 ng DNA, which equals 25,000 to 35,000 T cell genomes. Method: immunoSEQ multiplex PCR; TCRdb's copy keeps in-frame clones and lacks some. Of about half a million clones listed, less than 80% are singletons. Healthy adults negative for HIV, lacking recent acute infections or vaccinations, served as donors.

This chain connects TRBV5-1 to TRBJ1-2; D gene uncertain. This clonotype was sampled from a woman aged 40 to 55 in good health. Some clones in this sample may be carry-over from other donors' samples. The sequenced sample consisted of PBMCs. CDR3 coding DNA: TGCGCCAGCAGCCTCAAGGGCGGGGAATACTATGGCTACACCTTC. It translates to CASSLKGGEYYGYTF. The complete variable domain, with remaining parts taken from reference TRBV5-1 and TRBJ1-2, reads KAGVTQTPRYLIKTRGQQVTLSCSPISGHRSVSWYQQTPGQGLQFLFEYFSETQRNKGNFPGRFSGRQFSNSRSEMNVSTLELGDSALYLCASSLKGGEYYGYTFGSGTRLTVV.